This T cell receptor (beta chain) was recorded in a study of CD8+ T cells in alopecia areata. The authors extracted RNA and reverse transcribed it into cDNA as the sequencing template. The assay was immunoSEQ multiplex PCR, and TCRdb's table has in-frame clones only and misses some. This table holds around 120,000 clones, about 60% found once. General study points: Normal skin's resident alphabeta T cells are sequenced alongside lesional scalp T cells. Affected scalp, especially in alopecia totalis/universalis, had a higher clonality than normal scalp did.

Germline CDR1 SGHRS, CDR2 YFSETQ. The CDR3 covers 13 residues. About this clone itself: What it binds is not known.

This chain connects TRBV5-1 to TRBJ2-7; TRBD2 agrees at 7 bases. The end of the DNA aligns better with TRBJ2-5, so the J call may be wrong. Sequencing was done on a sample of CD4+ T cells sorted from blood. The sequence was obtained from a human donor in good health. The CDR3 sequence: CASSLAGRETQYF. The CDR3 DNA is TGCGCCAGCAGCTTGGCCGGGAGGGAGACCCAGTACTTC.